This TCR beta chain appears in the sequencing data of a study of blood T cell repertoires in COVID-19. Overall study: Samples came from the United States, Italy and Spain, spanning acute and convalescent COVID-19. T cells, B-cell-depleted T cells, or PBMCs provided the cDNA or gDNA that served as material.

The germline V gene encodes CDR1 SGHVS and CDR2 FQNEAQ. Deletions cut 5 bases from V and 6 bases from J, with 12 bases between. The CDR3 is 13 residues long. Authors' methods: Amplifying reference gene primers gave estimates of nucleated cell counts. Sequencing was performed with immunoSEQ multiplex PCR; in TCRdb, only in-frame clones are kept and a portion is missing. The V and J calls and clone size are taken from that table; D and trimming were inferred from the DNA. This table holds approximately 15,000 clones, approximately 91% found once. The chain couples TRBV7-8 to TRBJ2-3; D is ambiguous. This clonotype was sampled from a woman in her 70s in a cohort sampled during active or convalescent COVID-19. Sequencing input: peripheral blood. Here the CDR3 reads CASSPPRVDTQYF. The DNA for the CDR3 is TGTGCCAGCAGCCCACCTCGCGTGGATACGCAGTATTTT.